A single sample gave rise to the 9 T cell receptor beta chains below, sequenced in a study of cytomegalovirus exposure and HLA in healthy donors. PCR amplification relied on 60 Vbeta primers (plus 13 Jbeta primers). Clones were read by immunoSEQ multiplex PCR, and TCRdb kept only the in-frame ones, dropping some. This sample has about 160,000 clones, with approximately 78% found just once. Sequenced sample: PBMCs. The receptor source for this set is a male donor in good health and CMV-seronegative.

This chain uses TRBV5-1 with TRBJ2-5; the D is unclear. The J call is uncertain, as TRBJ2-7 better fits the DNA end. The germline V gene has CDR1 SGHRS and CDR2 YFSETQ. The CDR3 is 14 residues long. The DNA for the CDR3 is TGCGCCAGCAGCTTGCGTGGTGAAACCTACGAGCAGTACTTC. This sequence encodes CASSLRGETYEQYF.

This clone showed up just a few times. The chain combines TRBV5-1 with TRBJ2-7; 9 bases align to TRBD1. Germline CDR1 and CDR2: SGHRS and YFSETQ. This CDR3 spans 14 amino acids. The V gene end was trimmed by 3 bases and the J gene end by 6 bases; junction bases not matched to a gene: 7. CDR3 nucleotide sequence: TGCGCCAGCAGCTCGGGACAGGGAAGGGGCGAGCAGTACTTC. It translates to CASSSGQGRGEQYF.

The chain combines TRBV29-1 with TRBJ1-2, with D maybe TRBD1 (5 bases). The V gene's germline CDR1 is SQVTM and CDR2 ANQGSEA. The CDR3 loop spans 11 amino acids. Trimming pared 8 bases from V and 6 bases from J, leaving 13 bases between. CDR3 sequence reads: CSYSWGDGYTF. DNA for the CDR3: TGCAGCTACAGTTGGGGGGATGGCTACACCTTC.

V gene TRBV14 combines with J gene TRBJ2-3; no clear D gene. The germline V gene has CDR1 SGHDN and CDR2 FVKESK. Trimming left V 1 base short and J 0 bases short, with 8 bases between. The CDR3 sequence is 15 residues long. CDR3 bases: TGTGCCAGCAGCCAAGGTGGCTCTAGCACAGATACGCAGTATTTT. Its protein is CASSQGGSSTDTQYF. Full variable domain (missing parts from reference TRBV14 and TRBJ2-3): EAGVTQFPSHSVIEKGQTVTLRCDPISGHDNLYWYRRVMGKEIKFLLHFVKESKQDESGMPNNRFLAERTGGTYSTLKVQPAELEDSGVYFCASSQGGSSTDTQYFGPGTRLTVL.

V is TRBV7-9 and J is TRBJ2-1; 7 bases align to TRBD2. The junction had 14 bases not matched to a gene; V was cut back by 3 bases and J by 9 bases. In germline, CDR1 is SEHNR, CDR2 FQNEAQ (reference sequence). The length of the CDR3 is 16 residues. The CDR3 bases are TGTGCCAGCAGCTTGGATGGACTAGTGCGATTGGTTGAGCAGTTCTTC. Its protein is CASSLDGLVRLVEQFF.

The V call is TRBV7-8, the J call TRBJ1-1, with TRBD1 matching over 7 bases. Germline V lookup: CDR1 SGHVS, CDR2 FQNEAQ. This CDR3 spans 12 amino acids. After removal of 4 bases from V and 8 bases from J, the junction contained 4 bases not matched to a gene. For the CDR3, the DNA is TGTGCCAGCAGCTCCCGACAGGGCGAAGCTTTCTTT. Encoded protein: CASSSRQGEAFF. Combining the CDR3 with reference TRBV7-8 and TRBJ1-1 gives the whole variable domain GAGVSQSPRYKVAKRGQDVALRCDPISGHVSLFWYQQALGQGPEFLTYFQNEAQLDKSGLPSDRFFAERPEGSVSTLKIQRTQQEDSAVYLCASSSRQGEAFFGQGTRLTVV.

The rearrangement joins TRBV7-6 to TRBJ2-1, with TRBD2 matching 10 bases. This CDR3 has 15 residues. The germline V gene has CDR1 SGHVS and CDR2 FNYEAQ. V shed 4 bases and J 6 bases; nucleotides not matched to a gene: 6. The CDR3 sequence: CASSSGTSATNEQFF. The CDR3 DNA is TGTGCCAGCAGCTCCGGGACTAGCGCCACCAATGAGCAGTTCTTC.

The chain recombines TRBV27 with TRBJ2-3, with 9 positions matching TRBD1. CDR1 is MNHEY, CDR2 SMNVEV, per germline (reference sequence). The CDR3 contains 16 residues. The trim removed 5 bases at V and 2 bases at J, leaving 8 bases unmatched. The CDR3 loop reads CASSPNRGRDTDTQYF. The CDR3 bases are TGTGCCAGCAGTCCAAACAGGGGGCGAGACACAGATACGCAGTATTTT.

This chain connects TRBV6-6 to TRBJ2-7; 12 nucleotides align to TRBD2. V dropped 6 bases and J dropped 4; count of bases not matched to a gene: 4. The CDR3 runs 14 residues. The V gene's germline CDR1 is MNHNY and CDR2 SVGAGI (reference sequence). CDR3 in amino acids: CASRLGTSGYEQYF. CDR3 in DNA: TGTGCCAGCAGACTCGGGACTAGCGGGTACGAGCAGTACTTC.